The 2 T cell receptor beta chains given below trace back to one sample, sequenced in a study of blood T cell repertoires in COVID-19. Assay: immunoSEQ multiplex PCR; the TCRdb copy retains only in-frame clones and omits some. The profile shows about 200,000 clones, around 84% of them singletons. The sample was PBMCs or T cells enriched from blood (not recorded which). The receptors here all came from a woman in her 30s who had been exposed to COVID-19.

The chain carries TRBV11-2 and TRBJ1-1, with D possibly being TRBD1 (6 bases). V gave up 3 bases and J gave up 11 bases, with 13 bases separating them. The CDR3 is made up of 12 amino acids. Germline V gene lookup returns CDR1 SGHAT and CDR2 FQNNGV. The DNA of the CDR3 is TGTGCCAGCAGCTTGGTACAGGGTGACGCTTTCTTT. This encodes CASSLVQGDAFF.

The V call is TRBV9, the J call TRBJ1-2; D might be TRBD1 (5 bases). This CDR3 has 13 amino acids. V dropped 4 bases and J dropped 8 bases, with 15 bases sitting between them. Germline loops: CDR1 SGDLS, CDR2 YYNGEE. This CDR3 is CASSPRGGVGYTF. The DNA for the CDR3 is TGTGCCAGCAGCCCTCGGGGGGGGGTCGGCTACACCTTC.